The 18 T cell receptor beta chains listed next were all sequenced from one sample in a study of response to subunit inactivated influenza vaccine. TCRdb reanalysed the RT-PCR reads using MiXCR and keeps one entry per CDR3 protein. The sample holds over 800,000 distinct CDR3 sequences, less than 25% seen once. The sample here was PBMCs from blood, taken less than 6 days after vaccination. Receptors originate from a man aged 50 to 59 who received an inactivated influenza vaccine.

The chain's CDR3 is CASSPYRDVSNQPQHF. CDR3 in DNA: TGTGCCAGCAGTCCCTACCGGGACGTTAGCAATCAGCCCCAGCATTTT. The gene calls are TRBV12-3 or TRBV12-4 and TRBJ1-5; D perhaps matches TRBD1 (5 bases). CDR3 length: 16 residues. Trimming pared 5 bases from V and 0 bases from J, leaving 14 bases between.

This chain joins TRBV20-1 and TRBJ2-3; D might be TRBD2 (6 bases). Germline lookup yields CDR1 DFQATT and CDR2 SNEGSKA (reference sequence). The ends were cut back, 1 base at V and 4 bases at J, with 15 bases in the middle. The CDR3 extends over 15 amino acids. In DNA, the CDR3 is TGCAGTGCTAGAGGGGACTCCTGGAGCTCAGATACGCAGTATTTT. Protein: CSARGDSWSSDTQYF.

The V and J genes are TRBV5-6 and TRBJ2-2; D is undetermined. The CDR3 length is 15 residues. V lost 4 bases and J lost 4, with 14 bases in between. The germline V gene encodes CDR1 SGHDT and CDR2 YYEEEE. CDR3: CASSRRELRTGELFF. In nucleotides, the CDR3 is TGTGCCAGCAGCCGACGTGAGCTCCGCACCGGGGAGCTGTTTTTT.

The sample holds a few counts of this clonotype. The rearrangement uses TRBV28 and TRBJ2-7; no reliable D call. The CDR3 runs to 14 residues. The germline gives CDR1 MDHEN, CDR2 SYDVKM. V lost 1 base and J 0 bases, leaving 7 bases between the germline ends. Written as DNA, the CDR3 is TGTGCCAGCAGTTTATTGGACGCCTCCTACGAGCAGTACTTC. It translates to CASSLLDASYEQYF.

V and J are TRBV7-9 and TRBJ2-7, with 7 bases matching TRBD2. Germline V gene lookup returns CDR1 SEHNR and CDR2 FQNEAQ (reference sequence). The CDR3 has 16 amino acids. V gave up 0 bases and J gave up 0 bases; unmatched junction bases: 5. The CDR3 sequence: CASSLAGGLPSYEQYF. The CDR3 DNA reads TGTGCCAGCAGCTTAGCCGGGGGACTACCCTCCTACGAGCAGTACTTC.

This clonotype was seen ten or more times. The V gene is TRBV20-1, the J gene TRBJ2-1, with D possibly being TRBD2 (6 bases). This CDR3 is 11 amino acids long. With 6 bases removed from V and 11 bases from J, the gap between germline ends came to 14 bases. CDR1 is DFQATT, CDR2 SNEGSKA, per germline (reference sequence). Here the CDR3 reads CSAQKGGKQFF. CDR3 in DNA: TGCAGTGCCCAGAAGGGAGGAAAGCAGTTCTTC.

Written as DNA, the CDR3 is TGTGCCAGCAGAACTACTAGCGGGTACGAGCAGTACTTC. Translation: CASRTTSGYEQYF. The chain uses TRBV6-1 and TRBJ2-7; 9 bases are a match to TRBD2. CDR1 is MNHNS and CDR2 is SASEGT in the germline V gene. V shed 6 bases and J 4 bases; nucleotides not matched to a gene: 4. CDR3 size: 13 residues.

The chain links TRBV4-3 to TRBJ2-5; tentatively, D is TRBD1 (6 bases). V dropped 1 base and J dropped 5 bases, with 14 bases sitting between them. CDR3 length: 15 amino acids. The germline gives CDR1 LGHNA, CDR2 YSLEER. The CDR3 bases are TGCGCCAGCAGCCAAGCTCTTGGGGGCGGTGAGACCCAGTACTTC. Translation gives CASSQALGGGETQYF.

The CDR3 here is CASSDGGRGNIQYF. For the CDR3, the DNA is TGTGCCAGCAGTGATGGGGGGCGGGGGAACATTCAGTACTTC. The gene calls are TRBV25-1 and TRBJ2-4, with D maybe TRBD2 (7 bases). Per germline, CDR1 MGHDK and CDR2 SYGVNS. This CDR3 has 14 residues. The V end lost 3 bases, the J end lost 7 bases, and 13 bases lay between the germline ends.

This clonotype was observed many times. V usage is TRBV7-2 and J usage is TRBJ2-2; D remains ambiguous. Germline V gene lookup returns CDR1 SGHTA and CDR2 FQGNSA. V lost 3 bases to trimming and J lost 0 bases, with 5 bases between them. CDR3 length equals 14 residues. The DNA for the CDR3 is TGTGCCAGCAGCTTCGGACCGAACACCGGGGAGCTGTTTTTT. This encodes CASSFGPNTGELFF.

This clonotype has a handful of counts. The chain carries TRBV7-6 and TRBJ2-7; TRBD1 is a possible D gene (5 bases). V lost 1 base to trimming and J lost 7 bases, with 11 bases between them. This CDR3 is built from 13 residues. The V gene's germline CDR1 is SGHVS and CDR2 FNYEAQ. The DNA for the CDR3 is TGTGCCAGCAGCTTAGTCCTCCCAGGGGAGCAGTACTTC. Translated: CASSLVLPGEQYF.

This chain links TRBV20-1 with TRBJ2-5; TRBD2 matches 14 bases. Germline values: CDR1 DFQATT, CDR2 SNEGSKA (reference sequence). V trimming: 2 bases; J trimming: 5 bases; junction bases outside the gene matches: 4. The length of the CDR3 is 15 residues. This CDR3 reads CSARMTSGGAETQYF. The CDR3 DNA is TGCAGTGCTAGAATGACTAGCGGGGGGGCGGAGACCCAGTACTTC.

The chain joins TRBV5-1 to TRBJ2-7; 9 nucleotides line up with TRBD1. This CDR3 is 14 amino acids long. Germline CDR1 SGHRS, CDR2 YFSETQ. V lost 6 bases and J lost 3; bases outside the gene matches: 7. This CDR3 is CASTSQTGGYEQYF. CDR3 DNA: TGCGCCAGCACCAGCCAGACAGGGGGCTACGAGCAGTACTTC.

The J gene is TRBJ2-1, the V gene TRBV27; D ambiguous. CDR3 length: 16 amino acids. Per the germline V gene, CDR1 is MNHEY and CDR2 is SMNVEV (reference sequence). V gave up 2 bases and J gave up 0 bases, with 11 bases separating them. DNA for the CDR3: TGTGCCAGCAGTTTAAACCACCCTCGCTCCTACAATGAGCAGTTCTTC. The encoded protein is CASSLNHPRSYNEQFF.

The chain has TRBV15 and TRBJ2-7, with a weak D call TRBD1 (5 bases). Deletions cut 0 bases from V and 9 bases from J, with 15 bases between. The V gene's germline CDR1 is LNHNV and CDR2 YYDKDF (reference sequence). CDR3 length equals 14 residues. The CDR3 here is CATSRDRVGLRQYF. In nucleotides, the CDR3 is TGTGCCACCAGCAGAGACAGGGTTGGTTTACGGCAGTACTTC.

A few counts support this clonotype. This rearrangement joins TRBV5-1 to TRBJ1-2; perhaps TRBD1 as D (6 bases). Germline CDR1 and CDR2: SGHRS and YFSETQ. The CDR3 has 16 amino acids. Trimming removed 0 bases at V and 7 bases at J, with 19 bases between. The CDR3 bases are TGCGCCAGCAGCTTGGATTCCCGCAACAGGGCCGGTGGCTACACCTTC. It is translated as CASSLDSRNRAGGYTF.

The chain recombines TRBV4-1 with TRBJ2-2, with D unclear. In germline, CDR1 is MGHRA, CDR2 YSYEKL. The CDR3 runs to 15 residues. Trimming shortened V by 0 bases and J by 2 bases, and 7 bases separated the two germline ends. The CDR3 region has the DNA TGCGCCAGCAGCCAAGATGGCAGTAACACCGGGGAGCTGTTTTTT. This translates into CASSQDGSNTGELFF.

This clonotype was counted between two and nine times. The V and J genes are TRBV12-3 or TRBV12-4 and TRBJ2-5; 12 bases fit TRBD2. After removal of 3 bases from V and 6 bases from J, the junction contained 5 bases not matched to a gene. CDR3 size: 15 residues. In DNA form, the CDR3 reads TGTGCCAGCAGTTTTTCTAGCGGGGGGGCAAAGACCCAGTACTTC. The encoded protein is CASSFSSGGAKTQYF.